A selection of T cell receptor beta chains follows, all from one sample in a study of blood T cell repertoires in COVID-19. Profiled with immunoSEQ multiplex PCR; TCRdb holds only in-frame clones, not every one. In the table there are about 35,000 clones, approximately 77% of which are singletons. Sequencing input: peripheral blood. The receptors come from a human donor in a cohort sampled during active COVID-19. CDR3s include the opening cysteine and the closing phenylalanine or tryptophan. Fields, in order: clone size, J gene, D gene, V gene, CDR3 DNA, CDR3 protein. A D gene is named only where the DNA matches it firmly. Some rows have no size entry. The others give once, few or many, or a class for an expanded clone.

size: .; J: TRBJ2-5; D: .; V: TRBV7-9; DNA: TGTGCCAGCACCGGGACACTTCAAGAGACCCAGTACTTC; CDR3: CASTGTLQETQYF
size: .; J: TRBJ2-5; D: .; V: TRBV2; DNA: TGTGCCAGCAGTGAGATACGGGGGAACCAAGAGACCCAGTACTTC; CDR3: CASSEIRGNQETQYF
size: .; J: TRBJ2-7; D: TRBD1; V: TRBV19; DNA: TGTGCCAGTAGTACCGGACAGGGGCGCGAGCAGTACTTC; CDR3: CASSTGQGREQYF
size: .; J: TRBJ2-7; D: TRBD2; V: TRBV7-6; DNA: TGTGCCAGCAGCTTACCCCCGGGGGGAGCTGTCCACGAGCAGTACTTC; CDR3: CASSLPPGGAVHEQYF
size: .; J: TRBJ2-5; D: TRBD2; V: TRBV7-2; DNA: TGTGCCAGCAGCCCCCCTCGACTAGCGGGGAGGGAGACCCAGTACTTC; CDR3: CASSPPRLAGRETQYF
size: .; J: TRBJ2-7; D: .; V: TRBV7-8; DNA: TGTGCCAGCTCCCTTATAGAAGCGGAACAAATGACCTTCTCCTACGAGCAGTACTTC; CDR3: CASSLIEAEQMTFSYEQYF
size: .; J: TRBJ2-7; D: TRBD2; V: TRBV6-5; DNA: TGTGCCAGCAGCCCCGCTAGCGGGGGTGTGTACGAGCAGTACTTC; CDR3: CASSPASGGVYEQYF
size: .; J: TRBJ2-7; D: TRBD1; V: TRBV11-2; DNA: TGTGCCAGCGCGACAGGGTCTTCGAACCAAGGAGAGCAGTACTTC; CDR3: CASATGSSNQGEQYF
size: once; J: TRBJ1-1; D: .; V: TRBV11-2; DNA: TGTGCCAGCAGCTTAGATCAGGGGAGAACTGAAGCTTTCTTT; CDR3: CASSLDQGRTEAFF
size: .; J: TRBJ2-7; D: TRBD2; V: TRBV10-2; DNA: TGCGCCAGCAGTGAGTCAATTTGGGGAGGGGTCACCTACGAGCAGTACTTC; CDR3: CASSESIWGGVTYEQYF
size: .; J: TRBJ1-2; D: TRBD1; V: TRBV6-5; DNA: TGTGCCAGTATGGACAGGGGATCTTACGGCTACACCTTC; CDR3: CASMDRGSYGYTF
size: .; J: TRBJ1-2; D: .; V: TRBV11-3; DNA: TGTGCCAGCAGCTCAGTGGGGGCTGACGGCTACACCTTC; CDR3: CASSSVGADGYTF
size: once; J: TRBJ2-7; D: TRBD2; V: TRBV6-5; DNA: TGTGCCAGCAGCCAACGGCCGGGGGGAGAGCAGTACTTC; CDR3: CASSQRPGGEQYF
size: .; J: TRBJ2-7; D: TRBD2; V: TRBV30; DNA: TGTGCCTGGAGTGCTGGACTAGCGGGAGGGGCCTACGAGCAGTACTTC; CDR3: CAWSAGLAGGAYEQYF
size: .; J: TRBJ2-1; D: TRBD1; V: TRBV6-5; DNA: TGTGCCAGCACCACCCCGACAGGGGCGCAGTTCTTC; CDR3: CASTTPTGAQFF
size: .; J: TRBJ1-4; D: .; V: TRBV28; DNA: TGTGCCAGCACCTCCGGAGGATTTAATGAAAAACTGTTTTTT; CDR3: CASTSGGFNEKLFF
size: .; J: TRBJ1-2; D: .; V: TRBV19; DNA: TGTGCCAGTAGTATAGTGCAGGGATCCCACTATGGCTACACCTTC; CDR3: CASSIVQGSHYGYTF
size: .; J: TRBJ2-7; D: TRBD2; V: TRBV7-2; DNA: TGTGCCAGCAGCCAAGGGACTAGCGGGAGGGACGAGCAGTACTTC; CDR3: CASSQGTSGRDEQYF
size: few; J: TRBJ1-2; D: TRBD1; V: TRBV7-9; DNA: TGTGCCAGCAGCACCCCCCCAGGGGGCAGCCTTTTTAACTATGGCTACACCTTC; CDR3: CASSTPPGGSLFNYGYTF
size: once; J: TRBJ2-7; D: TRBD2; V: TRBV3-1/TRBV3-2; DNA: TGTGCCAGCAGCCGATCAGCTAGCGGGGGGTCCTACGAGCAGTACTTC; CDR3: CASSRSASGGSYEQYF
size: .; J: TRBJ2-2; D: TRBD1; V: TRBV24-1; DNA: TGTGCCACCAGAGGACAGGGGGCGGACACCGGGGAGCTGTTTTTT; CDR3: CATRGQGADTGELFF
size: .; J: TRBJ2-3; D: .; V: TRBV30; DNA: TGTGCCTGGAGTGGAGGGGGTAGCACAGATACGCAGTATTTT; CDR3: CAWSGGGSTDTQYF
size: .; J: TRBJ1-1; D: .; V: TRBV20-1; DNA: TGCAGTGTTGGACAGACTACTGAAGCTTTCTTT; CDR3: CSVGQTTEAFF
size: few; J: TRBJ2-7; D: .; V: TRBV6-5; DNA: TGTGCCAGCAGTCCCCAGGCGAGCGGCTCCTACGAGCAGTACTTC; CDR3: CASSPQASGSYEQYF
size: .; J: TRBJ1-6; D: .; V: TRBV11-1; DNA: TGTGCCAGCAGCTTCCGGGGAGACTATAATTCACCCCTCCACTTT; CDR3: CASSFRGDYNSPLHF
size: .; J: TRBJ2-1; D: TRBD2; V: TRBV5-1; DNA: TGCGCCAGCAGCTTCACTAGCGGGAGCTCCTACAATGAGCAGTTCTTC; CDR3: CASSFTSGSSYNEQFF
size: .; J: TRBJ2-3; D: .; V: TRBV4-2; DNA: TGTGCCAGCAGCCAGGCACAGGGCACAGATACGCAGTATTTT; CDR3: CASSQAQGTDTQYF
size: .; J: TRBJ2-5; D: TRBD2; V: TRBV27; DNA: TGTGCCAGCAGTTTATCGGGACTAGTACCCCGAGAGACCCAGTACTTC; CDR3: CASSLSGLVPRETQYF
size: .; J: TRBJ2-7; D: TRBD1; V: TRBV6-5; DNA: TGTGCCAGCAGTTATAGGGACAGGGGTGACTACGAGCAGTACTTC; CDR3: CASSYRDRGDYEQYF
size: once; J: TRBJ1-2; D: TRBD1; V: TRBV6-1; DNA: TGTGCCAGCAATGAACCGGGACAGGGTCATGGCTACACCTTC; CDR3: CASNEPGQGHGYTF
size: .; J: TRBJ2-5; D: TRBD1; V: TRBV6-1; DNA: TGTGCCAGCAGTGCGGGCTGGACAGGGGGCCAAGAGACCCAGTACTTC; CDR3: CASSAGWTGGQETQYF
size: few; J: TRBJ2-2; D: .; V: TRBV11-2; DNA: TGTGCCAGCAGCTTAGTGGCACAGGGTTGGGCCGGGGAGCTGTTTTTT; CDR3: CASSLVAQGWAGELFF
size: .; J: TRBJ1-4; D: .; V: TRBV11-2; DNA: TGTGCCAGCAGCTTAGAAAAGAACAGGGCACCTAATGAAAAACTGTTTTTT; CDR3: CASSLEKNRAPNEKLFF
size: .; J: TRBJ1-5; D: TRBD1; V: TRBV6-4; DNA: TGTGCCAGCATTGATACAGGGGGCTTTTGTAATCAGCCCCAGCATTTT; CDR3: CASIDTGGFCNQPQHF
size: .; J: TRBJ2-5; D: TRBD1; V: TRBV29-1; DNA: TGCAGCGTTGAAGGACAGGGTCAGACCCAGTACTTC; CDR3: CSVEGQGQTQYF
size: .; J: TRBJ2-7; D: TRBD2; V: TRBV24-1; DNA: TGTGCCACCAGTGCGGGACCCGGGACTAGCGGGAGAAACTCCTACGAGCAGTACTTC; CDR3: CATSAGPGTSGRNSYEQYF
size: .; J: TRBJ2-1; D: TRBD2; V: TRBV28; DNA: TGTGCCAGCAGTTTGTTTCGGTATCGACTAGCGGGAGGGAAACACAATGAGCAGTTCTTC; CDR3: CASSLFRYRLAGGKHNEQFF
size: .; J: TRBJ2-3; D: TRBD2; V: TRBV19; DNA: TGTGCCAGTAGTCACGGGGGGGCCACAGATACGCAGTATTTT; CDR3: CASSHGGATDTQYF
size: .; J: TRBJ2-7; D: TRBD1; V: TRBV29-1; DNA: TGCAGCGTTAGACGGGACAGAGTTTCCTACGAGCAGTACTTC; CDR3: CSVRRDRVSYEQYF
size: .; J: TRBJ1-5; D: .; V: TRBV6-5; DNA: TGTGCCAGCAGTTACTCACAGGGAGCAGGGCAGCCCCAGCATTTT; CDR3: CASSYSQGAGQPQHF
size: .; J: TRBJ1-2; D: .; V: TRBV6-1; DNA: TGTGCCAGCCGGGGGAGAGGGAGTTATGGCTACACCTTC; CDR3: CASRGRGSYGYTF
size: .; J: TRBJ1-6; D: .; V: TRBV9; DNA: TGTGCCAGCAGCGTCCGGACAGATAATTCACCCCTCCACTTT; CDR3: CASSVRTDNSPLHF
size: .; J: TRBJ2-7; D: .; V: TRBV27; DNA: TGTGCCAGCAGCGCCTCGGGGTCCTACGAGCAGTACTTC; CDR3: CASSASGSYEQYF
size: .; J: TRBJ2-4; D: TRBD2; V: TRBV5-1; DNA: TGCGCCAGCAGCTTGGGGAGAACTAGCGGGGGACAAAACATTCAGTACTTC; CDR3: CASSLGRTSGGQNIQYF
size: .; J: TRBJ2-7; D: TRBD2; V: TRBV7-2; DNA: TGTGCCAGCAGCTTAGCGGTGGGACTAGCGGGACCCTCCTACGAGCAGTACTTC; CDR3: CASSLAVGLAGPSYEQYF
size: .; J: TRBJ2-7; D: .; V: TRBV7-8; DNA: TGTGCCAGCAGAGCGAACGGCGACGAGCAGTACTTC; CDR3: CASRANGDEQYF
size: .; J: TRBJ2-3; D: TRBD2; V: TRBV24-1; DNA: TGTGCCACCAGTGACCGTAGCGGGAGATCCACAGATACGCAGTATTTT; CDR3: CATSDRSGRSTDTQYF
size: once; J: TRBJ1-2; D: .; V: TRBV18; DNA: TGTGCCAGCTCACAAGGGGGCTATGGCTACACCTTC; CDR3: CASSQGGYGYTF
size: .; J: TRBJ1-5; D: TRBD1; V: TRBV15; DNA: TGTGCCACCAGCAGAGTGGGGGGACAGGGCCCCAATCAGCCCCAGCATTTT; CDR3: CATSRVGGQGPNQPQHF
size: .; J: TRBJ2-3; D: .; V: TRBV24-1; DNA: TGTGCCACCAGTGAAACCAACCAGGGCGCAGATACGCAGTATTTT; CDR3: CATSETNQGADTQYF
size: .; J: TRBJ2-4; D: .; V: TRBV28; DNA: TGTGCCAGCAGTTCCAGGGGAAGTTCTTTTGTAGACATTCAGTACTTC; CDR3: CASSSRGSSFVDIQYF
size: .; J: TRBJ1-1; D: .; V: TRBV4-1; DNA: TGCGCCAGCAGCCAAGATTGGTTTCAGCGGGGTCCAAACACTGAAGCTTTCTTT; CDR3: CASSQDWFQRGPNTEAFF
size: .; J: TRBJ2-3; D: TRBD2; V: TRBV3-1/TRBV3-2; DNA: TGTGCCAGCAGCCCAGGGACTACGACTATCACAGATACGCAGTATTTT; CDR3: CASSPGTTTITDTQYF
size: once; J: TRBJ1-1; D: .; V: TRBV19; DNA: TGTGCCAGTAGTATTAAGGGGATAATGAACACTGAAGCTTTCTTT; CDR3: CASSIKGIMNTEAFF
size: .; J: TRBJ1-5; D: TRBD1; V: TRBV19; DNA: TGTGCCAGTAGTAACCGGGGGGACAGGGGAGGTCAGCCCCAGCATTTT; CDR3: CASSNRGDRGGQPQHF